This TCR beta chain originates from a study of cytomegalovirus exposure and HLA in healthy donors. Study observations and caveats: A list of 150 or so TCR beta chains associated with cytomegalovirus was given. Researchers reported that three CMV-associated chains were confirmed in vitro as CMV antigen-specific. Later analysis revealed greater clonal expansion in HLA-associated TCR beta chains than in equally common others.

With respect to this clone: Antigen specificity is unknown.

Trimming stripped 6 bases from V and 4 bases from J, with 13 bases between. CDR3 length: 15 residues. Germline V gene lookup returns CDR1 MNHNY and CDR2 SVGAGI (reference sequence). PCR involved 60 Vbeta and 13 Jbeta primers. The table came from immunoSEQ multiplex PCR; TCRdb's copy has only in-frame clones and leaves some out. Here the sample spans some 240,000 clones, about 93% being singletons. This chain joins TRBV6-6 and TRBJ1-6, with D unclear. The source is a girl aged 2-10 years in good health and CMV-seronegative. Sequencing was done on a sample of PBMCs. The CDR3 spells CASSHDPGYNSPLHF. The CDR3 DNA follows: TGTGCCAGCAGCCACGATCCCGGTTATAATTCACCCCTCCACTTT.